A single sample gave rise to the 21 T cell receptor beta chains below, sequenced in a study of regulatory T cells in long-lasting Graves disease. iRepertoire HTBI primers and Arm-PCR of CDR3 regions built TCR beta libraries. Each CDR3 protein is one row after TCRdb ran MiXCR on the multiplex PCR reads. This sample has a few hundred thousand distinct CDR3 sequences, with roughly 25% found just once. Time point described: persistent/refractory GD, antithyroid drugs over 5 years with positive TRAb. PBMC RNA served as the TCR library source. The sequencing here drew on peripheral blood mononuclear cells (PBMCs), taken when the disease was refractory, from a patient treated with antithyroid drugs. Every receptor here comes from a woman aged 35 to 49 with Graves disease.

The chain links TRBV7-4 to TRBJ1-4; D is unresolved. V gave up 1 base and J gave up 3 bases, with 6 bases separating them. The CDR3 is 14 amino acids. Per the germline V gene, CDR1 is SGHVT and CDR2 is SQSDAQ. The CDR3 sequence is CASSLGAANEKLFF. DNA of the CDR3: TGTGCCAGCAGCTTAGGGGCCGCTAATGAAAAACTGTTTTTT.

CDR3 nucleotide sequence: TGTGCCAGCAGCGTAGACGGGAGCTCTGGAAACACCATATATTTT. Encoded protein: CASSVDGSSGNTIYF. The rearrangement joins TRBV9 to TRBJ1-3, with D unresolved. CDR1 is SGDLS and CDR2 is YYNGEE in the germline V gene. CDR3 length equals 15 residues. Trimming removed 0 bases from V and 0 bases from J, with 7 bases in between. Using reference TRBV9 and TRBJ1-3 for the parts outside the CDR3, the full variable domain is DSGVTQTPKHLITATGQRVTLRCSPRSGDLSVYWYQQSLDQGLQFLIQYYNGEERAKGNILERFSAQQFPDLHSELNLSSLELGDSALYFCASSVDGSSGNTIYFGEGSWLTVV.

The rearrangement joins TRBV7-9 to TRBJ2-5; 12 bases are shared with TRBD2. CDR3 length: 17 amino acids. CDR1 and CDR2 from the germline V gene are SEHNR and FQNEAQ (reference sequence). V was clipped by 5 bases and J by 1 base; unmatched bases: 8. The CDR3 reads CASSPRTSGRSQETQYF. CDR3 in DNA: TGTGCCAGCAGCCCTAGAACTAGCGGGAGGTCCCAAGAGACCCAGTACTTC.

The chain uses TRBV11-2 and TRBJ2-3; D remains ambiguous. Germline V CDR1 and CDR2: SGHAT, FQNNGV. Trimming pared 5 bases from V and 3 bases from J, leaving 12 bases between. This CDR3 is 14 amino acids long. CDR3 amino acids: CASSARQGTDTQYF. The CDR3 region has the DNA TGTGCCAGCAGCGCAAGACAAGGGACAGATACGCAGTATTTT.

This sequence joins TRBV12-3 or TRBV12-4 and TRBJ2-4, with 9 bases identical to TRBD1. This CDR3 is built from 20 residues. The V gene end was trimmed by 6 bases and the J gene end by 0 bases; junction bases not matched to a gene: 18. CDR3 nucleotides: TGTGCCAGCAGCCACACCGGGGTACAGGGGGCGATAGGAGCCAAAAACATTCAGTACTTC. Residues: CASSHTGVQGAIGAKNIQYF.

This clonotype appeared many times. V gene TRBV28 combines with J gene TRBJ1-1; the match to TRBD1 covers 8 bases. J gave up 0 bases and V 7 bases, and 7 bases lay outside the gene matches. The CDR3 contains 15 residues. The germline CDR1 and CDR2 sequences are MDHEN and SYDVKM. CDR3 DNA sequence: TGTGCCAGCATAAGACAGGGGTTCCTGAACACTGAAGCTTTCTTT. Protein sequence: CASIRQGFLNTEAFF.

This chain joins TRBV28 and TRBJ1-4; weak D call: TRBD1 (6 bases). Germline V lookup: CDR1 MDHEN, CDR2 SYDVKM. This CDR3 has 13 amino acids. Trimming took off 10 bases at V and 8 bases at J, with 17 bases between the two ends. CDR3 nucleotide sequence: TGTGCCACAAGCGAGGGGGGGAACGAAAAACTGTTTTTT. This sequence encodes CATSEGGNEKLFF.

The V and J genes are TRBV5-4 and TRBJ1-1; the match to TRBD1 covers 9 bases. Germline V gene data show CDR1 as SGHNT and CDR2 as YYREEE (reference sequence). Trimming took 3 bases from V and 0 from J; bases not matched to a gene: 6. This CDR3 comprises 16 residues. CDR3 sequence (DNA): TGTGCCAGCAGCTCCGGACAGGGGCGGATGAACACTGAAGCTTTCTTT. It yields the protein CASSSGQGRMNTEAFF.

This clonotype was recorded at least ten times. This chain uses TRBV20-1 with TRBJ1-1; possibly TRBD1 for D (5 bases). This CDR3 has 13 residues. The ends were cut back, 6 bases at V and 0 bases at J, with 11 bases in the middle. Germline loops: CDR1 DFQATT, CDR2 SNEGSKA (reference sequence). The CDR3 reads CSARPGVNTEAFF. For the CDR3, the DNA is TGCAGTGCACGCCCGGGGGTGAACACTGAAGCTTTCTTT.

This clonotype has a count of ten or more. The V and J genes are TRBV11-2 and TRBJ1-6; 7 bases line up with TRBD1. Germline CDR1 reads SGHAT; CDR2 reads FQNNGV. V dropped 4 bases and J dropped 4; count of bases not matched to a gene: 7. This CDR3 comprises 16 residues. Written as DNA, the CDR3 is TGTGCCAGCAGCTCGCGGACAGGAGCGTATAATTCACCCCTCCACTTT. This gives the protein CASSSRTGAYNSPLHF. Full variable domain (outside the CDR3, taken from reference TRBV11-2 and TRBJ1-6): EAGVAQSPRYKIIEKRQSVAFWCNPISGHATLYWYQQILGQGPKLLIQFQNNGVVDDSQLPKDRFSAERLKGVDSTLKIQPAKLEDSAVYLCASSSRTGAYNSPLHFGNGTRLTVT.

This chain joins TRBV14 and TRBJ1-1, with D possibly being TRBD1 (6 bases). Trimming took off 6 bases at V and 1 base at J, with 15 bases between the two ends. There are 15 residues in the CDR3. CDR1 and CDR2 (germline): SGHDN, FVKESK. CDR3 sequence (DNA): TGTGCCAGCAGGAAATTCGGGACACCGAACACTGAAGCTTTCTTT. The encoded protein is CASRKFGTPNTEAFF.

This clonotype was seen repeatedly, ten times or more. The genes are TRBV28 and TRBJ1-3; D remains unclear. With 3 bases removed from V and 2 bases from J, the gap between germline ends came to 5 bases. Germline V gives CDR1 MDHEN, CDR2 SYDVKM. The CDR3 consists of 13 residues. CDR3 bases: TGTGCCAGCAGTTTGGCCGCTGGAAACACCATATATTTT. As protein: CASSLAAGNTIYF.

This clonotype was recorded many times. V usage is TRBV20-1 and J usage is TRBJ1-4; D is ambiguous. This CDR3 is 13 amino acids long. V shed 6 bases and J shed 0 bases, with 8 bases lying between them. Germline CDR1 DFQATT, CDR2 SNEGSKA (reference sequence). In DNA, the CDR3 is TGCAGTGCCCAGAGAGCAACTAATGAAAAACTGTTTTTT. This codes for CSAQRATNEKLFF.

This clonotype was seen repeatedly, ten times or more. This rearrangement joins TRBV20-1 to TRBJ1-5; 7 bases agree with TRBD1. V shed 3 bases and J 7 bases; nucleotides not matched to a gene: 9. Germline V gene data show CDR1 as DFQATT and CDR2 as SNEGSKA (reference sequence). The CDR3 consists of 14 residues. In DNA form, the CDR3 reads TGCAGTGCTAGGCGGCAGGGGGAACGACAGCCCCAGCATTTT. Protein product: CSARRQGERQPQHF.

The rearrangement links TRBV7-6 to TRBJ1-1; weak D call: TRBD1 (5 bases). Between the trimmed V and J ends, which lost 3 bases and 0 bases, there was a span of 8 bases. The CDR3 runs to 14 residues. From germline, CDR1 is SGHVS and CDR2 FNYEAQ. The CDR3 DNA sequence: TGTGCCAGCAGCTTCGGGACTGTGAACACTGAAGCTTTCTTT. Translation gives CASSFGTVNTEAFF. Full variable domain (rest looked up from reference TRBV7-6 and TRBJ1-1): GAGVSQSPRYKVTKRGQDVALRCDPISGHVSLYWYRQALGQGPEFLTYFNYEAQQDKSGLPNDRFSAERPEGSISTLTIQRTEQRDSAMYRCASSFGTVNTEAFFGQGTRLTVV.

In this sample, this clonotype turned up many times. The chain recombines TRBV28 with TRBJ1-2; D perhaps matches TRBD1 (6 bases). Germline V lookup: CDR1 MDHEN, CDR2 SYDVKM. This CDR3 spans 13 amino acids. V gave up 3 bases and J gave up 4 bases, with 9 bases separating them. This CDR3 reads CASSFIGGYGYTF. For the CDR3, the DNA is TGTGCCAGCAGTTTTATAGGGGGCTATGGCTACACCTTC.

This clonotype has a count of ten or more. CDR3 sequence: CASSEGQGSYNSPLHF. Here the CDR3 DNA reads TGCGCCAGCAGTGAGGGACAGGGCTCCTATAATTCACCCCTCCACTTT. This rearrangement joins TRBV10-2 to TRBJ1-6, with TRBD1 matching 8 bases. The CDR3 extends over 16 amino acids. The V segment lost 2 bases and the J segment 0 bases; nucleotides outside the gene matches: 0. In germline, CDR1 is WSHSY, CDR2 SAAADI.

A remark on this clonotype: Since no conserved phenylalanine or tryptophan closes the CDR3, a read error is the likely cause. The CDR3 nucleotides are TGTGCCAGCAGCCACGGGGGGGCCTCCCTCCACCTT. Translating gives CASSHGGASLHL. The chain recombines TRBV6-1 with TRBJ1-6; D is possibly TRBD1 (6 bases). Germline V gene lookup returns CDR1 MNHNS and CDR2 SASEGT. The CDR3 length is 12 residues. V lost 6 bases and J 14 bases, leaving 14 bases between the germline ends.

On this clonotype: This may stem from a read error, because a much larger clone lies one nucleotide away. The CDR3 does not end in the conserved phenylalanine or tryptophan, so this is likely a read error. The rearrangement uses TRBV14 and TRBJ2-7, with a tentative D call TRBD1 (5 bases). Germline lookup yields CDR1 SGHDN and CDR2 FVKESK. The ends were cut back, 5 bases at V and 2 bases at J, with 10 bases in the middle. The CDR3 consists of 13 residues. CDR3 amino acids: CASSYDRAYEQYL. The CDR3 DNA is TGTGCCAGCAGCTACGACAGAGCCTACGAGCAGTACCTC.

This clonotype was detected a few times. The rearrangement uses TRBV6-5 and TRBJ2-2; the match to TRBD2 covers 7 bases. Germline CDR1 and CDR2: MNHEY and SVGAGI. CDR3 length: 15 residues. The ends lost 2 bases at V and 8 bases at J; junction bases unmatched: 8. In nucleotides, the CDR3 is TGTGCCAGCAGTTACGGCCGGGGGGTGCTGGGGGAGCTGTTTTTT. Encoded protein: CASSYGRGVLGELFF.

The sample holds a few counts of this clonotype. The gene calls are TRBV2 and TRBJ2-7, with TRBD1 identical over 7 bases. This CDR3 region has 13 residues. CDR1 and CDR2 (germline): SNHLY, FYNNEI. J lost 5 bases, V lost 6 bases, and 7 bases had no gene match. This chain's CDR3 is CASSSTGAHEQYF. Written as DNA, the CDR3 is TGTGCCAGCAGCTCCACAGGGGCACACGAGCAGTACTTC.